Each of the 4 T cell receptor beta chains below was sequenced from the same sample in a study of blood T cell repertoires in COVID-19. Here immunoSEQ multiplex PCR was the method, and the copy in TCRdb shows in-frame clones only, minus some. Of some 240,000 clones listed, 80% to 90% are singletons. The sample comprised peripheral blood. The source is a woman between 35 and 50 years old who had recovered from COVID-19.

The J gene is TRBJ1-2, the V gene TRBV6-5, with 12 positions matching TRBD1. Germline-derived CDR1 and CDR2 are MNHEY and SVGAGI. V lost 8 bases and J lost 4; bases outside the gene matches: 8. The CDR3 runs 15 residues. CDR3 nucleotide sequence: TGTGCCAGCCGGGACAGGGGGCTTAGCAGCTATGGCTACACCTTC. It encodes CASRDRGLSSYGYTF.

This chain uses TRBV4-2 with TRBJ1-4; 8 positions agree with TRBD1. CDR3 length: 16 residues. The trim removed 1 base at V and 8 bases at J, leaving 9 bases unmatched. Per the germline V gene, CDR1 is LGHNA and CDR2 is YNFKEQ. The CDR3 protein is CASSQVVDRGAEKLFF. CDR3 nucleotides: TGTGCCAGCAGCCAAGTCGTTGACAGGGGCGCGGAAAAACTGTTTTTT.

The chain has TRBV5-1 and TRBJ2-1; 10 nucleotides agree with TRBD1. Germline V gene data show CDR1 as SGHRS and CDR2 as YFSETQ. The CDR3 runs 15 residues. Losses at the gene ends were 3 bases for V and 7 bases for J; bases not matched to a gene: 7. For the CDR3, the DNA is TGCGCCAGCAGCTGGGGACAGGGGAAGGTTAATGAGCAGTTCTTC. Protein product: CASSWGQGKVNEQFF.

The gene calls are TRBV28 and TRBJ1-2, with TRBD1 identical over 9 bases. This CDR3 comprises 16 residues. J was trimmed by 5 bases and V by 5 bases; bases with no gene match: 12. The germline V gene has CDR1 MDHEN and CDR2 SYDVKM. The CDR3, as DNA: TGTGCCAGCAGTGAAAGGGACAGGGTCGTTTTTTATGGCTACACCTTC. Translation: CASSERDRVVFYGYTF.